This entry concerns a single T cell receptor beta chain. cDNA came from approximately 0.5 to 1 ug RNA primed by random hexamers. One entry per CDR3 protein results from TCRdb running MiXCR on the immunoSEQ multiplex PCR reads. The table lists about 300,000 distinct CDR3 sequences, around 91% of them singletons, with 0.18% in the top ten. The authors sequenced TCR beta from blood CD8+ and CD4+ T cells. This entry comes from a study of CD8 T cells in Susac syndrome. Sequenced input: CD8+ T cells from PBMCs. This receptor was taken from a human donor with multiple sclerosis.

CDR3 protein: CASSQDGTSNYNEQFF. CDR3 sequence (DNA): TGCGCCAGCAGCCAAGATGGGACTAGCAACTACAATGAGCAGTTCTTC. V gene TRBV4-3 combines with J gene TRBJ2-1; 9 nucleotides line up with TRBD2. The CDR3 totals 16 residues. Germline CDR1 LGHNA, CDR2 YSLEER. Trimming cost V 0 bases and J 3 bases; bases outside gene matches: 3.